A selection of T cell receptor beta chains follows, all from one sample in a study of T cell responses to AZD1222 COVID-19 vaccine. Generated by immunoSEQ multiplex PCR, the TCRdb table keeps only in-frame clones and is missing some. The sample includes about 180,000 clones, 90% to 95% seen only once; the top ten take 1.6%. This specimen was peripheral blood, taken 28 days after the second AZD1222 dose. These receptors all come from an adult who received the AZD1222 COVID-19 vaccine. Each CDR3 is given with its conserved first and last residue. D genes are given only for firm matches. Only part of the rows carry a size: once, few, many, or a class if the clone is expanded.

d_call | cdr3_length | j_call | v_call | clone_size | cdr3_aa | cdr3_nt
NA | 14 | TRBJ1-5 | TRBV20-1 | few | CSASQGLGNQPQHF | TGCAGTGCGAGTCAGGGGCTCGGCAATCAGCCCCAGCATTTT
TRBD2 | 15 | TRBJ2-1 | TRBV5-1 | NA | CASSVLAGTNNEQFF | TGCGCCAGCAGCGTTCTAGCGGGTACAAACAATGAGCAGTTCTTC
TRBD1 | 14 | TRBJ2-5 | TRBV5-5 | once | CASLQGARQETQYF | TGTGCCAGCCTGCAGGGGGCCCGACAAGAGACCCAGTACTTC
NA | 14 | TRBJ2-7 | TRBV7-2 | NA | CASSLGGDSYEQYF | TGTGCCAGCAGCTTAGGCGGTGACTCCTACGAGCAGTACTTC
NA | 14 | TRBJ1-4 | TRBV13 | NA | CASSLGGEEEKLFF | TGTGCCAGCAGCTTAGGTGGGGAAGAGGAAAAACTGTTTTTT
NA | 14 | TRBJ2-6 | TRBV5-6 | NA | CASSLGQPANVLTF | TGTGCCAGCAGCTTGGGACAGCCAGCCAACGTCCTGACTTTC
TRBD1 | 18 | TRBJ1-1 | TRBV7-9 | NA | CASSNYPGQGKRNTEAFF | TGTGCCAGCAGCAATTACCCGGGACAGGGGAAGAGAAACACTGAAGCTTTCTTT
NA | 11 | TRBJ1-1 | TRBV5-4 | NA | CASSMGEVAFF | TGTGCCAGCAGCATGGGGGAGGTAGCTTTCTTT
NA | 17 | TRBJ2-2 | TRBV7-6 | NA | CASSFPPSSPNTGELFF | TGTGCCAGCAGCTTCCCCCCTAGCTCCCCAAACACCGGGGAGCTGTTTTTT
NA | 13 | TRBJ1-2 | TRBV27 | once | CASSLSRSYGYTF | TGTGCCAGCAGTTTATCAAGGTCCTATGGCTACACCTTC
TRBD1 | 13 | TRBJ1-2 | TRBV7-3 | NA | CASSHGTANGYTF | TGTGCCAGCAGCCACGGGACAGCGAATGGCTACACCTTC
NA | 13 | TRBJ1-5 | TRBV19 | NA | CASSQGRDQPQHF | TGTGCCAGTAGCCAGGGGAGGGATCAGCCCCAGCATTTT
NA | 12 | TRBJ2-3 | TRBV6-2/TRBV6-3 | NA | CASSYYTDTQYF | TGTGCCAGCAGTTATTACACAGATACGCAGTATTTT
TRBD2 | 16 | TRBJ2-1 | TRBV11-1 | NA | CASSIRGGSSYNEQFF | TGTGCCAGCAGCATCCGGGGGGGGAGCTCCTACAATGAGCAGTTCTTC
NA | 16 | TRBJ2-1 | TRBV3-1/TRBV3-2 | NA | CASSQGNLATYNEQFF | TGTGCCAGCAGCCAAGGTAATCTAGCTACTTACAATGAGCAGTTCTTC
NA | 13 | TRBJ2-7 | TRBV19 | NA | CASSALGDYEQYF | TGTGCCAGTAGTGCGTTGGGGGACTACGAGCAGTACTTC
TRBD2 | 16 | TRBJ2-5 | TRBV5-4 | once | CASSSGLAGGQETQYF | TGTGCCAGCAGCTCGGGACTAGCGGGGGGTCAAGAGACCCAGTACTTC
NA | 17 | TRBJ1-5 | TRBV28 | NA | CASSLTWWRDSNQPQHF | TGTGCCAGCAGTTTAACCTGGTGGAGGGATAGCAATCAGCCCCAGCATTTT
NA | 15 | TRBJ1-5 | TRBV12-5 | NA | CASGRTDISNQPQHF | TGTGCTAGTGGTCGGACAGACATTAGCAATCAGCCCCAGCATTTT
NA | 15 | TRBJ2-1 | TRBV11-2 | NA | CASSHPTISFNEQFF | TGTGCCAGCAGCCACCCCACGATCTCGTTCAATGAGCAGTTCTTC
NA | 17 | TRBJ2-5 | TRBV18 | NA | CASSPSARGLSQETQYF | TGTGCCAGCTCACCATCCGCGAGGGGCCTAAGCCAAGAGACCCAGTACTTC
NA | 17 | TRBJ2-3 | TRBV27 | NA | CASSFTGPFRPTDTQYF | TGTGCCAGCAGTTTTACCGGTCCTTTTCGCCCCACAGATACGCAGTATTTT
TRBD1 | 15 | TRBJ1-4 | TRBV27 | once | CASSYLGQTNEKLFF | TGTGCCAGCAGTTATCTGGGACAGACGAATGAAAAACTGTTTTTT
NA | 14 | TRBJ2-7 | TRBV7-9 | NA | CASSLGHRAYEQYF | TGTGCCAGCAGCTTAGGTCACAGGGCCTACGAGCAGTACTTC
TRBD1 | 13 | TRBJ2-7 | TRBV6-2/TRBV6-3 | NA | CASSYSGQREQYF | TGTGCCAGCAGTTACTCGGGACAGAGGGAGCAGTACTTC
NA | 15 | TRBJ1-2 | TRBV19 | NA | CASSTTRQSNYGYTF | TGTGCCAGTAGTACCACCAGACAGAGTAACTATGGCTACACCTTC
NA | 18 | TRBJ1-2 | TRBV7-9 | NA | CASSSSGTPADPQYGYTF | TGTGCCAGCAGCTCGTCCGGGACACCCGCCGATCCTCAATATGGCTACACCTTC
TRBD1 | 15 | TRBJ1-5 | TRBV18 | NA | CASSPRTGWNQPQHF | TGTGCCAGCTCACCGAGGACAGGTTGGAATCAGCCCCAGCATTTT
NA | 13 | TRBJ2-4 | TRBV13 | NA | CASSLGQRNIQYF | TGTGCCAGCAGCTTAGGCCAGAGGAACATTCAGTACTTC
NA | 14 | TRBJ2-7 | TRBV19 | NA | CASSPHRASYEQYF | TGTGCCAGTAGTCCCCACCGAGCCTCCTACGAGCAGTACTTC
NA | 11 | TRBJ2-7 | TRBV6-2/TRBV6-3 | NA | CASSKPYEQYF | TGTGCCAGCAGTAAACCCTATGAGCAGTACTTC
NA | 13 | TRBJ1-1 | TRBV7-3 | NA | CASSVLKNTEAFF | TGTGCCAGCAGCGTCCTAAAGAACACTGAAGCTTTCTTT
TRBD1 | 16 | TRBJ2-2 | TRBV11-2 | NA | CASSLRGGEDTGELFF | TGTGCCAGCAGCTTACGAGGGGGCGAGGACACCGGGGAGCTGTTTTTT
TRBD2 | 17 | TRBJ2-3 | TRBV9 | NA | CASSVEGGGSPGDTQYF | TGTGCCAGCAGCGTAGAAGGCGGGGGGTCTCCGGGGGATACGCAGTATTTT
TRBD2 | 14 | TRBJ2-1 | TRBV11-1 | NA | CASSASGSYNEQFF | TGTGCCAGCAGCGCTAGCGGGTCATATAATGAGCAGTTCTTC
NA | 13 | TRBJ1-2 | TRBV5-1 | once | CASSLEANYGYTF | TGCGCCAGCAGCTTAGAAGCGAACTATGGCTACACCTTC
TRBD1 | 16 | TRBJ1-3 | TRBV6-2/TRBV6-3 | NA | CASSTSRDRVGNTIYF | TGTGCCAGCAGTACGTCCCGGGACAGAGTTGGAAACACCATATATTTT
NA | 14 | TRBJ1-2 | TRBV9 | NA | CASSVVEDLRRYTF | TGTGCCAGCAGCGTAGTGGAGGACCTCAGACGCTACACCTTC
NA | 10 | TRBJ1-1 | TRBV10-1 | once | CASIDTEAFF | TGCGCCAGCATCGACACTGAAGCTTTCTTT
TRBD1 | 14 | TRBJ1-1 | TRBV5-1 | NA | CASSFDRGNTEAFF | TGCGCCAGCAGCTTCGACAGGGGAAACACTGAAGCTTTCTTT
TRBD1 | 14 | TRBJ1-2 | TRBV3-1/TRBV3-2 | NA | CASSRDRGNYGYTF | TGTGCCAGCAGCCGAGACAGGGGTAACTATGGCTACACCTTC
TRBD1 | 15 | TRBJ1-1 | TRBV7-8 | NA | CASSLVRGAGTEAFF | TGTGCCAGCAGCTTAGTCAGGGGGGCGGGCACTGAAGCTTTCTTT
TRBD1 | 16 | TRBJ1-1 | TRBV5-1 | NA | CASSRGQGRGYTEAFF | TGCGCCAGCAGCAGGGGACAGGGGAGGGGATACACTGAAGCTTTCTTT
TRBD1 | 17 | TRBJ2-2 | TRBV14 | NA | CASSPETRTGRAGELFF | TGTGCCAGCAGCCCCGAGACAAGGACAGGGCGGGCCGGGGAGCTGTTTTTT
TRBD1 | 15 | TRBJ2-5 | TRBV5-4 | NA | CASSPGTVSQETQYF | TGTGCCAGCAGCCCAGGGACAGTTTCCCAGGAGACCCAGTACTTC
NA | 14 | TRBJ2-5 | TRBV5-1 | NA | CASSEILRPETQYF | TGCGCCAGCAGCGAAATACTTCGTCCGGAGACCCAGTACTTC
NA | 14 | TRBJ2-1 | TRBV27 | NA | CASNLGGRYNEQFF | TGTGCCAGCAACTTGGGGGGCAGGTACAATGAGCAGTTCTTC
TRBD1 | 13 | TRBJ1-1 | TRBV7-8 | NA | CASSFGQVFEAFF | TGTGCCAGCAGCTTTGGACAGGTCTTTGAAGCTTTCTTT
NA | 13 | TRBJ1-5 | TRBV7-8 | NA | CASSENYNQPQHF | TGTGCCAGCAGCGAAAATTACAATCAGCCCCAGCATTTT
NA | 16 | TRBJ1-5 | TRBV4-1 | NA | CASSVPQDSGNQPQHF | TGCGCCAGCAGCGTCCCTCAGGATAGCGGCAATCAGCCCCAGCATTTT
NA | 12 | TRBJ1-4 | TRBV5-5 | NA | CASIGRGEKLFF | TGTGCCAGCATTGGGAGGGGTGAAAAACTGTTTTTT
NA | 11 | TRBJ2-5 | TRBV28 | NA | CASSSRETQYF | TGTGCCAGCAGTTCTCGAGAGACCCAGTACTTC
NA | 15 | TRBJ1-2 | TRBV6-4 | few | CASKTQGPGVCGYTF | TGTGCCAGCAAGACCCAGGGGCCCGGAGTTTGTGGCTACACCTTC
NA | 18 | TRBJ2-3 | TRBV6-2/TRBV6-3 | NA | CASSYALSLTISTDTQYF | TGTGCCAGCAGTTACGCTTTGTCTCTTACGATTAGCACAGATACGCAGTATTTT
NA | 15 | TRBJ1-1 | TRBV10-1 | NA | CASSESSVAGSEAFF | TGCGCCAGCAGTGAGTCAAGTGTGGCAGGGTCTGAAGCTTTCTTT
NA | 13 | TRBJ1-1 | TRBV6-5 | NA | CASSRSANTEAFF | TGTGCCAGCAGCCGGTCGGCGAACACTGAAGCTTTCTTT
TRBD2 | 16 | TRBJ2-1 | TRBV6-6 | NA | CASSYFRRGNRNEQFF | TGTGCCAGCAGTTACTTTCGGCGGGGGAATAGGAATGAGCAGTTCTTC
NA | 14 | TRBJ2-1 | TRBV11-1 | NA | CASSLGRARAEQFF | TGTGCCAGCAGCTTAGGGCGGGCCAGGGCAGAGCAGTTCTTC